The 14 T cell receptor beta chains below all came from one sample that was sequenced in a study of T cell responses to AZD1222 COVID-19 vaccine. The table came from immunoSEQ multiplex PCR; TCRdb's copy has only in-frame clones and leaves some out. The sample lists about 83,000 clones, over 75% seen once, with around 3.6% in the top ten. Here the sequenced sample was peripheral blood, taken 28 days after the second AZD1222 dose. These receptors were taken from an adult who received the AZD1222 COVID-19 vaccine.

The chain couples TRBV29-1 to TRBJ2-5; D ambiguous. The germline V gene has CDR1 SQVTM and CDR2 ANQGSEA. This CDR3 has 9 amino acids. CDR3 sequence: CGAPETQYF. CDR3 bases: TGCGGAGCCCCGGAGACCCAGTACTTC.

DNA for the CDR3: TGTGCCAGCAGCGTCAGATGGGAGGGCACTGAAGCTTTCTTT. Its protein product is CASSVRWEGTEAFF. The rearrangement uses TRBV9 and TRBJ1-1; D is unresolved. V was pared by 2 bases and J by 4 bases, with 12 bases between. CDR3 size: 14 residues. Germline CDR1 reads SGDLS; CDR2 reads YYNGEE. Variable domain in full (rest from reference TRBV9 and TRBJ1-1): DSGVTQTPKHLITATGQRVTLRCSPRSGDLSVYWYQQSLDQGLQFLIQYYNGEERAKGNILERFSAQQFPDLHSELNLSSLELGDSALYFCASSVRWEGTEAFFGQGTRLTVV.

The chain is built from TRBV7-6 and TRBJ2-2; a weak D match, TRBD1 (6 bases). V shed 4 bases and J shed 4 bases, with 16 bases lying between them. The CDR3 contains 16 residues. Germline assignment: CDR1 SGHVS and CDR2 FNYEAQ. The CDR3 loop reads CASSSEPGASTGELFF. In DNA, the CDR3 is TGTGCCAGCAGCTCCGAACCAGGGGCTAGCACCGGGGAGCTGTTTTTT.

The V and J genes are TRBV19 and TRBJ2-3; perhaps TRBD2 as D (6 bases). Germline V CDR1 and CDR2: LNHDA, SQIVND (reference sequence). V lost 7 bases to trimming and J lost 3 bases, with 14 bases between them. The CDR3 has 14 amino acids. CDR3 in DNA: TGTGCCAGTACTGGCGGGGCGTTGACAGATACGCAGTATTTT. It yields the protein CASTGGALTDTQYF.

This clone has only one observation. This chain joins TRBV9 and TRBJ1-4; possible D gene TRBD1, 5 bases. CDR1 and CDR2 from the germline V gene are SGDLS and YYNGEE. CDR3 size: 15 residues. Trimming pared 0 bases from V and 7 bases from J, leaving 13 bases between. CDR3 nucleotides: TGTGCCAGCAGCGTAGCCGGGGCGAGTGGTGAAAAACTGTTTTTT. It translates to CASSVAGASGEKLFF.

This chain joins TRBV24-1 and TRBJ2-1; TRBD2 might be the D (6 bases). Germline CDR1 is KGHDR and CDR2 is SFDVKD. The CDR3 contains 14 residues. V lost 6 bases to trimming and J lost 1 base, with 9 bases between them. The CDR3 is CATSSSASYNEQFF. The CDR3 nucleotides read TGTGCCACCAGTTCTAGCGCATCCTACAATGAGCAGTTCTTC.

V gene TRBV24-1 combines with J gene TRBJ2-7; no firm D call. Trimming removed 7 bases at V and 1 base at J, with 7 bases between. The CDR3 runs to 12 residues. Germline CDR1 reads KGHDR; CDR2 reads SFDVKD. The CDR3 DNA is TGTGCCACCAGCCCAGAGTCCTACGAGCAGTACTTC. This codes for CATSPESYEQYF.

The chain has TRBV9 and TRBJ2-5; D is undetermined. The CDR3 runs 14 residues. V lost 0 bases and J lost 5, with 11 bases in between. Germline V gene lookup returns CDR1 SGDLS and CDR2 YYNGEE. The CDR3 loop reads CASSVGSGRETQYF. CDR3 nucleotides: TGTGCCAGCAGCGTAGGGTCGGGCCGGGAGACCCAGTACTTC.

The chain joins TRBV18 to TRBJ1-2; 10 nucleotides agree with TRBD1. With 3 bases clipped from V and 6 bases from J, the junction kept 1 base outside the gene matches. This CDR3 comprises 13 residues. Germline-derived CDR1 and CDR2 are KGHSH and LQKENI. DNA of the CDR3: TGTGCCAGCTCACCGGACAGGGGGGATGGCTACACCTTC. As protein: CASSPDRGDGYTF.

The rearrangement uses TRBV19 and TRBJ1-3, with D uncertain. The CDR3 spans 14 residues. V was clipped by 1 base and J by 1 base, with 5 bases between them. Germline V gene sequence: CDR1 LNHDA, CDR2 SQIVND (reference sequence). This CDR3 reads CASSIGISGNTIYF. In DNA form, the CDR3 reads TGTGCCAGTAGTATAGGAATATCTGGAAACACCATATATTTT.

In this sample, this clone turned up many times. The CDR3 nucleotides read TGTGCCAGCCCTACAGGGGCCAACGTCCTGACTTTC. Protein product: CASPTGANVLTF. The chain is built from TRBV6-4 and TRBJ2-6; no firm D call. The V and J ends lost 8 bases and 4 bases respectively, with 6 bases between them. The germline V gene encodes CDR1 MRHNA and CDR2 SNTAGT. The CDR3 extends over 12 amino acids.

As regards this clone: The sample contains more than one DNA sequence encoding this CDR3. The V call is TRBV7-9, the J call TRBJ2-7, with D hard to call. Germline assignment: CDR1 SEHNR and CDR2 FQNEAQ (reference sequence). The CDR3 length is 14 residues. V lost 0 bases and J 1 base, leaving 7 bases between the germline ends. The CDR3 reads CASSLAGTSYEQYF. As DNA, the CDR3 is TGTGCCAGCAGCTTAGCAGGCACGTCCTACGAGCAGTACTTC.

About this clone itself: The junction differs from germline at one of its ends, possibly a read error. The rearrangement joins TRBV7-3 to TRBJ2-1; maybe TRBD1 (6 bases). Germline CDR1 and CDR2: SGHTA and FQGTGA. CDR3 length: 16 amino acids. The chain's CDR3 is CASSPVGTSSDNEQFF. CDR3 nucleotides: TGTGCCAGCAGCCCGGTTGGGACAAGCTCCGACAATGAGCAGTTCTTC.

V usage is TRBV2 and J usage is TRBJ1-5, with 9 bases lining up with TRBD1. CDR3 size: 20 residues. V was pared by 4 bases and J by 7 bases, with 23 bases of the junction left unmatched. CDR1 is SNHLY, CDR2 FYNNEI, per germline. The CDR3 bases are TGTGCCAGCAGTGGAGACCGCCCGGGGGACAGGGAAGTTCTTGACCAGCCCCAGCATTTT. Its translation: CASSGDRPGDREVLDQPQHF.